Described below is a single T cell receptor (beta chain) sequence and its context. This sample stems from a study of glioma-infiltrating T cells. Background on the study: Sequencing aimed for roughly 4.5- to 11-fold coverage of approximately 990,000 peripheral T cells.

TCR alpha and beta CDR3 regions were amplified from RNA using iRepertoire nested multiplex PCR. TCRdb analysed the multiplex PCR reads with MiXCR anew, one entry per CDR3 protein. The sample has about 380,000 distinct CDR3 sequences, less than 50% seen once. Material for sequencing was glioma tissue, nonneoplastic brain tissue, or PBMCs (not recorded which). The clonotype comes from a human donor with low-grade glioma or glioblastoma, undergoing nonglioma brain surgery, or in good health (not recorded which).

CDR3 nucleotide sequence: TGTGCCAGCAGCCTCGTGAAAGGTCCCTATAGCAATCAGCCCCAGCATTTT. Encoded protein: CASSLVKGPYSNQPQHF. The rearrangement uses TRBV7-9 and TRBJ1-5, with D uncertain. The germline V gene has CDR1 SEHNR and CDR2 FQNEAQ (reference sequence). V lost 5 bases to trimming and J lost 0 bases, with 17 bases between them. This CDR3 comprises 17 residues.